The rows below give T cell receptor beta chains drawn from one sample of a study of beta chain features in type 1 diabetes. Data came from immunoSEQ multiplex PCR; TCRdb stores just in-frame clones and leaves some out. The sample records about 700,000 clones, 13% being singletons. The sequencing sample was made of naive CD4+ T cells from blood. The receptor set was obtained from a young man with type 1 diabetes. CDR3s leave out the opening cysteine and the closing phenylalanine or tryptophan.

j_call v_call cdr3_aa
TRBJ2-1 TRBV28 ASSHSSGGTYNEQF
TRBJ2-3 TRBV9 ASSPRLAGWKSTDTQY
TRBJ2-3 TRBV13 ASSLGGRRGTDTQY
TRBJ2-1 TRBV5-4 ASSFRSSSYNEQF
TRBJ1-5 TRBV4-1 ASSQDGPGNNQPQH
TRBJ2-7 TRBV7-2 ASSSLGGTPSYEQY
TRBJ2-7 TRBV5-6 ASSWTSGVGEQY
TRBJ2-7 TRBV7-9 ATGTWDYEQY
TRBJ2-7 TRBV27 ASSLGDRGLAEQY
TRBJ2-5 TRBV30 AWSVQVQETQY
TRBJ2-7 TRBV9 ASSVGQGNYEQY
TRBJ2-3 TRBV5-6 ASSPTVLAGGTDTQY
TRBJ2-1 TRBV13 ASSSPLAGGASSYNEQF
TRBJ2-5 TRBV15 ATSRVGLAGAQETQY
TRBJ1-2 TRBV30 AWQNRGPASGYT
TRBJ1-1 TRBV10-3 AIRTREEWTEAF
TRBJ2-2 TRBV7-6 ASSSQSGFPGELF